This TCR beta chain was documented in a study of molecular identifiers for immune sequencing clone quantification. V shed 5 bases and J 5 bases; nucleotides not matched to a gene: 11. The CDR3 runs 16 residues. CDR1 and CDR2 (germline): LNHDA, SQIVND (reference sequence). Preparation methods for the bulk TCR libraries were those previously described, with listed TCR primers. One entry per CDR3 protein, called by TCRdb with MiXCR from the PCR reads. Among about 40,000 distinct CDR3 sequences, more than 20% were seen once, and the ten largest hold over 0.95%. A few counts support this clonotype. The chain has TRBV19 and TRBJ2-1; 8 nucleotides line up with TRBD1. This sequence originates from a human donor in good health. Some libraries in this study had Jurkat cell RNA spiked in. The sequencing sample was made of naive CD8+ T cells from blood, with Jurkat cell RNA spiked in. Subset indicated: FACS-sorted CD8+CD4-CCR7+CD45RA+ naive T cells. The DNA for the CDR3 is TGTGCCAGTAGTCCTAGGACAGGGCCACCGGACAATGAGCAGTTCTTC. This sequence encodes CASSPRTGPPDNEQFF. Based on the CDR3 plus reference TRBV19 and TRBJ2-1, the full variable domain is DGGITQSPKYLFRKEGQNVTLSCEQNLNHDAMYWYRQDPGQGLRLIYYSQIVNDFQKGDIAEGYSVSREKKESFPLTVTSAQKNPTAFYLCASSPRTGPPDNEQFFGPGTRLTVL.